The next 32 T cell receptor beta chains were all read from a single sample in a study of CD8 T cells in ankylosing spondylitis. Study conclusions and caveats: Blood from ankylosing spondylitis patients appeared to carry a characteristic roughly 8-variant TCR beta motif.

Each CDR3 protein gets one entry after TCRdb re-called the 5' RACE reads with MiXCR. The table includes roughly 670,000 distinct CDR3 sequences, roughly 20% detected once. These receptors lack a known antigen. The sequencing input was blood, either unsorted or a sorted T cell fraction (not recorded which). These receptors came from a male donor with ankylosing spondylitis.

The V and J genes are TRBV29-1 and TRBJ2-3; D gene unclear. In germline, CDR1 is SQVTM, CDR2 ANQGSEA. The germline V and J ends were trimmed by 6 bases and 0 bases, with 7 bases remaining between them. The CDR3 has 12 residues. DNA of the CDR3: TGCAGCGTGTTTGCTAGCACAGATACGCAGTATTTT. This codes for CSVFASTDTQYF.

Only a few counts were recorded for this clonotype. The chain carries TRBV12-3 or TRBV12-4 and TRBJ1-5; D is unclear. The CDR3 sequence is 15 residues long. The ends were cut back, 6 bases at V and 0 bases at J, with 12 bases in the middle. The CDR3 nucleotides read TGTGCCAGCAGCAAGGGTCATTATAGCAATCAGCCCCAGCATTTT. Translated, it gives CASSKGHYSNQPQHF.

This clonotype was observed many times. The chain is built from TRBV29-1 and TRBJ2-7; D is possibly TRBD1 or TRBD2 (5 bases each). The V and J ends lost 6 bases and 3 bases respectively, with 12 bases between them. This CDR3 has 12 amino acids. In germline, CDR1 is SQVTM, CDR2 ANQGSEA. In DNA form, the CDR3 reads TGCAGCGTGCCGGGACCGAGCTACGAGCAGTACTTC. Translating gives CSVPGPSYEQYF.

The sample holds a few counts of this clonotype. J is TRBJ2-7 and V is TRBV5-1, with TRBD1 as a possible D gene (6 bases). Trimming left V 0 bases short and J 5 bases short, with 12 bases between. Germline lookup yields CDR1 SGHRS and CDR2 YFSETQ. This CDR3 region has 14 residues. The CDR3 loop is CASSLVGQKDEQYF. CDR3 coding DNA: TGCGCCAGCAGCTTGGTGGGACAAAAGGACGAGCAGTACTTC.

The table lists this clonotype with a few counts. CDR3 in amino acids: CASSQDRVGLHEQFF. The DNA of the CDR3 is TGCGCCAGCAGCCAGGACAGGGTTGGCCTTCATGAGCAGTTCTTC. The chain combines TRBV5-1 with TRBJ2-1; 8 nucleotides line up with TRBD1. V dropped 4 bases and J dropped 8; count of bases not matched to a gene: 11. This CDR3 is 15 amino acids long. The germline V gene has CDR1 SGHRS and CDR2 YFSETQ.

Of note for this clonotype: A much bigger clone sits one base away, suggesting this may be a read error. V gene TRBV5-5 combines with J gene TRBJ2-7; D is perhaps TRBD2 (5 bases). The V end lost 10 bases, the J end lost 4 bases, and 15 bases lay between the germline ends. This CDR3 spans 12 amino acids. CDR1 SGHKS and CDR2 YYEKEE come from the germline V gene (reference sequence). CDR3 sequence (DNA): TGTGCCTCCGGGATCAGTCAGTACGAGCAGTACTTC. Its translation: CASGISQYEQYF.

The V and J genes are TRBV4-1 and TRBJ2-7; TRBD1 matches at 8 bases. V lost 0 bases and J lost 1; bases outside the gene matches: 8. The CDR3 contains 17 residues. CDR1 and CDR2 from the germline V gene are MGHRA and YSYEKL. CDR3 coding DNA: TGCGCCAGCAGCCAAGATCGACTGGGGACAGGTTCCTACGAGCAGTACTTC. Protein product: CASSQDRLGTGSYEQYF.

The chain joins TRBV2 to TRBJ2-7; 9 nucleotides line up with TRBD2. CDR3 length: 16 residues. Trimming removed 2 bases from V and 3 bases from J; junction bases left unmatched: 8. CDR1 is SNHLY, CDR2 FYNNEI, per germline. The DNA of the CDR3 is TGTGCCAGCAGTGAATCGATAGCGGGAGCCTTCTACGAGCAGTACTTC. This sequence encodes CASSESIAGAFYEQYF.

The chain combines TRBV2 with TRBJ2-5; tentatively, D is TRBD1 (6 bases). The germline gives CDR1 SNHLY, CDR2 FYNNEI. V lost 3 bases to trimming and J lost 4 bases, with 12 bases between them. CDR3 length: 14 residues. Here the CDR3 reads CASSEIRGGETQYF. CDR3 nucleotides: TGTGCCAGCAGTGAGATCAGGGGCGGAGAGACCCAGTACTTC.

This clonotype was observed a few times. The chain employs TRBV24-1 and TRBJ2-2, with 9 bases that match TRBD1. V shed 8 bases, J shed 5 bases, and the junction held 5 bases outside the gene matches. The CDR3 is made up of 14 amino acids. The germline V gene has CDR1 KGHDR and CDR2 SFDVKD. The CDR3 DNA follows: TGTGCCACCATGTTGGGACAGGGTACCGGGGAGCTGTTTTTT. Protein sequence: CATMLGQGTGELFF.

The CDR3 region is CASSYSGGRGQPQHF. The CDR3, as DNA: TGTGCCAGCAGTTACTCAGGGGGGAGGGGTCAGCCCCAGCATTTT. V gene TRBV6-5 combines with J gene TRBJ1-5; perhaps TRBD1 as D (6 bases). Looked up from germline, CDR1 is MNHEY and CDR2 is SVGAGI. The V and J ends lost 0 bases and 6 bases respectively, with 12 bases between them. CDR3 length equals 15 residues.

There are a few counts of this clonotype. The genes are TRBV7-2 and TRBJ2-1; D is unresolved. Trimming took off 5 bases at V and 6 bases at J, with 14 bases between the two ends. Germline values: CDR1 SGHTA, CDR2 FQGNSA. CDR3 size: 14 residues. The CDR3 is CASSHSSGSNEQFF. The CDR3 bases are TGTGCCAGCAGCCATTCTAGTGGCAGCAATGAGCAGTTCTTC.

This clonotype was counted only a few times. V usage is TRBV7-9 and J usage is TRBJ1-2; no definite D call. Germline loops: CDR1 SEHNR, CDR2 FQNEAQ (reference sequence). The CDR3 runs 13 residues. V shed 5 bases and J shed 1 base, with 8 bases lying between them. CDR3 sequence: CASSPPDNYGYTF. The CDR3 DNA is TGTGCCAGCAGCCCGCCGGATAACTATGGCTACACCTTC.

The CDR3 protein is CASSLGTVSFLGANVLTF. The CDR3 nucleotides are TGTGCCAGCAGTTTAGGGACAGTGTCTTTTTTAGGGGCCAACGTCCTGACTTTC. V is TRBV12-3 or TRBV12-4 and J is TRBJ2-6; a possible D gene is TRBD1 (6 bases). The CDR3 contains 18 residues. V was pared by 1 base and J by 4 bases, with 17 bases between.

The V and J genes are TRBV28 and TRBJ2-3; D is uncertain. This CDR3 contains 14 residues. Germline CDR1 reads MDHEN; CDR2 reads SYDVKM. V gave up 2 bases and J gave up 3 bases, with 9 bases separating them. The CDR3 bases are TGTGCCAGCAGTTTACCCCTAAAGACAGATACGCAGTATTTT. This gives the protein CASSLPLKTDTQYF.

V usage is TRBV10-3 and J usage is TRBJ2-1; 10 nucleotides align to TRBD2. Germline loops: CDR1 ENHRY, CDR2 SYGVKD. J lost 4 bases, V lost 9 bases, and 6 bases had no gene match. The CDR3 is 14 residues long. CDR3 coding DNA: TGTGCCATATCTAGCGGGAGAGGATACAATGAGCAGTTCTTC. Translated: CAISSGRGYNEQFF.

The rearrangement joins TRBV3-1 to TRBJ1-5; 7 bases align to TRBD1. This CDR3 is built from 16 residues. The junction had 5 bases not matched to a gene; V was cut back by 1 base and J by 2 bases. Germline V gene sequence: CDR1 LGHDT, CDR2 YNNKEL (reference sequence). CDR3 in DNA: TGTGCCAGCAGCCAAGGAAAGGGGGCCGGCAATCAGCCCCAGCATTTT. Amino acid sequence: CASSQGKGAGNQPQHF.

This sequence joins TRBV12-3 or TRBV12-4 and TRBJ1-4, with D hard to call. CDR3 size: 13 residues. V dropped 1 base and J dropped 5 bases, with 5 bases sitting between them. Written as DNA, the CDR3 is TGTGCCAGCAGTTTAGGCATAAATGAAAAACTGTTTTTT. This codes for CASSLGINEKLFF.

This clonotype was found a few times. The chain joins TRBV20-1 to TRBJ1-5, with a weak D call TRBD1 (5 bases). The CDR3 covers 13 residues. Between the trimmed V and J ends, which lost 6 bases and 4 bases, there was a span of 13 bases. Germline lookup yields CDR1 DFQATT and CDR2 SNEGSKA (reference sequence). CDR3 in amino acids: CSAIATANQPQHF. The CDR3 nucleotides read TGCAGTGCCATCGCGACAGCAAATCAGCCCCAGCATTTT.

The V call is TRBV12-3 or TRBV12-4, the J call TRBJ2-5; TRBD2 matches at 10 bases. The V and J ends lost 6 bases and 4 bases, in that order; junction bases with no gene match: 14. CDR3 length equals 17 residues. The chain's CDR3 is CASSPGASGGVAETQYF. The CDR3 DNA reads as TGTGCCAGCAGCCCGGGGGCTAGCGGGGGAGTGGCAGAGACCCAGTACTTC.

A note on this clonotype: A much larger clonotype is one base distant, so this may be a read error. V is TRBV6-2 or TRBV6-3 and J is TRBJ2-2; tentative D call: TRBD1 (6 bases). The CDR3 is 13 amino acids. Per the germline V gene, CDR1 is MNHEY and CDR2 is SVGEGT. V was pared by 5 bases and J by 3 bases, with 7 bases between. The CDR3 region has the DNA TGTGCCAGCAGTGGGACATACACCGGGGAGCTGTTTTTT. It specifies CASSGTYTGELFF.

The chain combines TRBV20-1 with TRBJ2-1, with 16 bases fitting TRBD2. From germline, CDR1 is DFQATT and CDR2 SNEGSKA (reference sequence). CDR3 size: 17 residues. The J segment lost 4 bases and the V segment lost 4 bases, leaving 7 bases of the junction unmatched. Here the CDR3 reads CSATFSGLAGGYNEQFF. Here the CDR3 DNA reads TGCAGTGCTACCTTCTCGGGACTAGCGGGAGGGTACAATGAGCAGTTCTTC.

This clonotype has a handful of counts. The V gene is TRBV5-6, the J gene TRBJ1-5; D unclear. Trimming took off 0 bases at V and 5 bases at J, with 15 bases between the two ends. This CDR3 is 16 amino acids long. Germline V gene sequence: CDR1 SGHDT, CDR2 YYEEEE. The CDR3 loop is CASSLARAGVHQPQHF. The CDR3, as DNA: TGTGCCAGCAGCTTGGCCCGGGCTGGGGTCCATCAGCCCCAGCATTTT. The whole variable domain, remainder taken from reference TRBV5-6 and TRBJ1-5, is DAGVTQSPTHLIKTRGQQVTLRCSPKSGHDTVSWYQQALGQGPQFIFQYYEEEERQRGNFPDRFSGHQFPNYSSELNVNALLLGDSALYLCASSLARAGVHQPQHFGDGTRLSIL.

This clonotype was observed a handful of times. The chain combines TRBV20-1 with TRBJ2-7, with TRBD1 identical over 11 bases. Trimming took 5 bases from V and 3 from J; bases not matched to a gene: 3. CDR3 length: 13 residues. Per the germline V gene, CDR1 is DFQATT and CDR2 is SNEGSKA (reference sequence). CDR3 DNA: TGCAGTGCTCTAGGGACAGGGGGCTACGAGCAGTACTTC. Translation: CSALGTGGYEQYF.

This clonotype was counted only a few times. This sequence joins TRBV12-3 or TRBV12-4 and TRBJ2-2, with 8 bases identical to TRBD2. The CDR3 loop spans 15 amino acids. Losses at the gene ends were 4 bases for V and 8 bases for J; bases not matched to a gene: 9. The CDR3 DNA reads as TGTGCCAGCAGTTGGGGGGCGGGGGGCTCGGGGGAGCTGTTTTTT. It codes for CASSWGAGGSGELFF.

CDR3 coding DNA: TGTGCCAGTAGTGAGACAGTCCCCGCGGAGCAGTACTTC. Residues: CASSETVPAEQYF. This rearrangement joins TRBV19 to TRBJ2-7; the D gene is possibly TRBD1 (5 bases). Germline V gene lookup returns CDR1 LNHDA and CDR2 SQIVND (reference sequence). CDR3 length: 13 amino acids. The ends were cut back, 5 bases at V and 7 bases at J, with 15 bases in the middle.

This clonotype was counted once. The chain links TRBV19 to TRBJ2-1; the match to TRBD2 covers 9 bases. The length of the CDR3 is 13 residues. V gave up 5 bases and J gave up 14 bases; unmatched junction bases: 10. Germline-derived CDR1 and CDR2 are LNHDA and SQIVND (reference sequence). The CDR3 is CASSLVAGVYEFF. For the CDR3, the DNA is TGTGCCAGTAGTTTGGTAGCGGGAGTCTACGAGTTCTTC.

V and J are TRBV5-5 and TRBJ1-1; 7 bases fit TRBD1. Per the germline V gene, CDR1 is SGHKS and CDR2 is YYEKEE (reference sequence). The CDR3 covers 15 residues. V trimming: 5 bases; J trimming: 1 base; junction bases outside the gene matches: 8. CDR3 protein: CASSDRQGWNTEAFF. CDR3 DNA sequence: TGTGCCAGCAGTGACCGACAGGGCTGGAACACTGAAGCTTTCTTT.

The chain combines TRBV4-1 with TRBJ2-7, with 10 bases aligning to TRBD1. The CDR3 extends over 15 amino acids. Germline V gene sequence: CDR1 MGHRA, CDR2 YSYEKL. The junction had 6 bases not matched to a gene; V was cut back by 4 bases and J by 3 bases. The CDR3 reads CASSLDRGRYYEQYF. As DNA, the CDR3 is TGCGCCAGCAGCCTCGACAGGGGGCGATACTACGAGCAGTACTTC.

V and J are TRBV3-1 and TRBJ2-7; 9 bases align to TRBD2. This CDR3 is 14 amino acids long. CDR1 and CDR2 (germline): LGHDT, YNNKEL (reference sequence). The trim removed 5 bases at V and 6 bases at J, leaving 8 bases unmatched. CDR3 region: CASSEAGGSREQYF. The CDR3 bases are TGTGCCAGCAGCGAGGCGGGAGGGAGTCGCGAGCAGTACTTC.

This clonotype was found a few times. The chain combines TRBV12-3 or TRBV12-4 with TRBJ2-7; 9 bases align to TRBD1. With V trimmed by 6 bases and J by 1 base, 4 bases remained unmatched. The CDR3 is made up of 14 amino acids. In DNA form, the CDR3 reads TGTGCCAGCAGAACCGGGACAGGGTCCTACGAGCAGTACTTC. Translating it yields CASRTGTGSYEQYF.

This clonotype was seen many times. V usage is TRBV20-1 and J usage is TRBJ2-5; a weak D match, TRBD1 (5 bases). V was trimmed by 2 bases and J by 3 bases, leaving 16 bases between them. CDR3 length: 15 amino acids. Looked up from germline, CDR1 is DFQATT and CDR2 is SNEGSKA (reference sequence). CDR3 sequence reads: CSARRGPSREETQYF. The DNA for the CDR3 is TGCAGTGCTAGAAGGGGTCCCTCCAGGGAAGAGACCCAGTACTTC.